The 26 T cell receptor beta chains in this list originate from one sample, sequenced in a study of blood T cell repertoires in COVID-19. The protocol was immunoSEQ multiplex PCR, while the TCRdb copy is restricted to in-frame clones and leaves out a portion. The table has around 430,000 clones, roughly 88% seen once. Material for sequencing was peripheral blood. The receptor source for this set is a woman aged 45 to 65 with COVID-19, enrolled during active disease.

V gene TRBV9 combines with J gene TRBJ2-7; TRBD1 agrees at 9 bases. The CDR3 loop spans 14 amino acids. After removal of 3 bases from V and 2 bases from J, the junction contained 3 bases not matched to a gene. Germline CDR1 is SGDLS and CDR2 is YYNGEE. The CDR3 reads CASSETGGPYEQYF. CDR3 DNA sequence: TGTGCCAGCAGCGAAACAGGGGGCCCCTACGAGCAGTACTTC.

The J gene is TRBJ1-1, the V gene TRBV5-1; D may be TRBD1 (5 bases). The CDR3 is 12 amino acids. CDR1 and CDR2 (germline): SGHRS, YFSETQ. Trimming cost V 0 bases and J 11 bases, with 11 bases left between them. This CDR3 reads CASSLGGTGAFF. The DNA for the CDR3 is TGCGCCAGCAGCTTGGGCGGGACGGGGGCTTTCTTT.

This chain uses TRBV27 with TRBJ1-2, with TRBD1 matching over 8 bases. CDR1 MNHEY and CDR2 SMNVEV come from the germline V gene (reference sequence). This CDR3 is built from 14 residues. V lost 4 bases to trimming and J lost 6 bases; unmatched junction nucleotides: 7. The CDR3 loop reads CASSSPGQENGYTF. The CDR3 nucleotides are TGTGCCAGCAGTTCGCCGGGACAGGAAAATGGCTACACCTTC.

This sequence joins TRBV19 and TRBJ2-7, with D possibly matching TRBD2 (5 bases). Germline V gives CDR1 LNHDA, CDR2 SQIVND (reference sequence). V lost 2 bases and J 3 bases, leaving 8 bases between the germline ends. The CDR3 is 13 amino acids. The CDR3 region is CASSIKGVYEQYF. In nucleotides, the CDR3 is TGTGCCAGTAGTATAAAGGGAGTCTACGAGCAGTACTTC.

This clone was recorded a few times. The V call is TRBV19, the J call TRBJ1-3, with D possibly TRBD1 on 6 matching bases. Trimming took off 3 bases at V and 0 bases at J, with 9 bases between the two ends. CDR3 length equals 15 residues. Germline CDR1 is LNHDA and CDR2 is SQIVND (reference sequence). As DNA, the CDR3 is TGTGCCAGTAGTATCGGACAGCACTCTGGAAACACCATATATTTT. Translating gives CASSIGQHSGNTIYF.

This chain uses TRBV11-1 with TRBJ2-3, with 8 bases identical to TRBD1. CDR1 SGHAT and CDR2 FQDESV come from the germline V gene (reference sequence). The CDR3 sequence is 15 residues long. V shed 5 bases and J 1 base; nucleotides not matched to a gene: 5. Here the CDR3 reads CASSLRGRGTDTQYF. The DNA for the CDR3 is TGTGCCAGCAGCCTCAGGGGGCGAGGCACAGATACGCAGTATTTT. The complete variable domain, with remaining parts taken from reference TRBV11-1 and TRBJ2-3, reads EAEVAQSPRYKITEKSQAVAFWCDPISGHATLYWYRQILGQGPELLVQFQDESVVDDSQLPKDRFSAERLKGVDSTLKIQPAELGDSAMYLCASSLRGRGTDTQYFGPGTRLTVL.

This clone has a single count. The CDR3 nucleotides are TGTGCCAGCAGTTCTCAGGGGATTCTCTTATACGAGCAGTACTTC. It encodes CASSSQGILLYEQYF. This rearrangement joins TRBV6-5 to TRBJ2-7, with D possibly matching TRBD1 (6 bases). The CDR3 runs to 15 residues. Trimming removed 4 bases at V and 4 bases at J, with 17 bases between. Per the germline V gene, CDR1 is MNHEY and CDR2 is SVGAGI.

CDR3 nucleotide sequence: TGTGCCAGCAGAAAAGGTCAGGACAGGGTTCAGCCCCAGCATTTT. Amino acids: CASRKGQDRVQPQHF. This chain links TRBV21-1 with TRBJ1-5; the table's D call of TRBD1 was not tested on the DNA. TRBV21-1 is recorded as a pseudogene. The CDR3 contains 15 residues.

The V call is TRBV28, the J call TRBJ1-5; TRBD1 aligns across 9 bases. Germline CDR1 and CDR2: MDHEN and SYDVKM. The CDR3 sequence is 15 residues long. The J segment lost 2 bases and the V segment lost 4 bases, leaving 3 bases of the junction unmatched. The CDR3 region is CASSWGQGGNQPQHF. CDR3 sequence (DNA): TGTGCCAGCAGTTGGGGACAGGGTGGCAATCAGCCCCAGCATTTT.

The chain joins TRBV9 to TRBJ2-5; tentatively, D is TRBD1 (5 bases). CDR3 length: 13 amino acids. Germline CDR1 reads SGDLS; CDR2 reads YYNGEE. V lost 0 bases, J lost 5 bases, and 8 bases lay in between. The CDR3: CASSVGQRETQYF. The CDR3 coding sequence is TGTGCCAGCAGCGTAGGACAGAGGGAGACCCAGTACTTC. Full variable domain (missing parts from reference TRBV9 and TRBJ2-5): DSGVTQTPKHLITATGQRVTLRCSPRSGDLSVYWYQQSLDQGLQFLIQYYNGEERAKGNILERFSAQQFPDLHSELNLSSLELGDSALYFCASSVGQRETQYFGPGTRLLVL.

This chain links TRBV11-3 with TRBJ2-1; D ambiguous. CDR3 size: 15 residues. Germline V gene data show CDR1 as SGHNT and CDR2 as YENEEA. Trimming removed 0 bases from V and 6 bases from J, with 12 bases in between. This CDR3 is CASSLEYQRFNEQFF. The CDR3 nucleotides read TGTGCCAGCAGCTTAGAATACCAGCGCTTCAATGAGCAGTTCTTC.

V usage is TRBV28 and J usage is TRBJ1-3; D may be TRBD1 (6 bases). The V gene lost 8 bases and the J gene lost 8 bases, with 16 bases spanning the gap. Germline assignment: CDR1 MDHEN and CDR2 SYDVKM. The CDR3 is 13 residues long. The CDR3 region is CASRDRRLDTIYF. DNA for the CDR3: TGTGCCAGCCGAGACAGGAGGCTGGACACCATATATTTT. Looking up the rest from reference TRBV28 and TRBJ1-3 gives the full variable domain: DVKVTQSSRYLVKRTGEKVFLECVQDMDHENMFWYRQDPGLGLRLIYFSYDVKMKEKGDIPEGYSVSREKKERFSLILESASTNQTSMYLCASRDRRLDTIYFGEGSWLTVV.

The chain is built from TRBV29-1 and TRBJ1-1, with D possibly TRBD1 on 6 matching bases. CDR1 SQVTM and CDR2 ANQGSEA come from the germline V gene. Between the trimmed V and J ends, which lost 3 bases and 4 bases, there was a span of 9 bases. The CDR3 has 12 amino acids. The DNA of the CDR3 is TGCAGCGTTGATCTAGGGGGCACTGAAGCTTTCTTT. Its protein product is CSVDLGGTEAFF.

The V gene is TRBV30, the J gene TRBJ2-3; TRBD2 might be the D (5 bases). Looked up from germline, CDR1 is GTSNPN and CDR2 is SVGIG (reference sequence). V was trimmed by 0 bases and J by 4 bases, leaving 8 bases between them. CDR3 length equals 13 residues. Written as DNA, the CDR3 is TGTGCCTGGAGTGTAACCGGGGCAGATACGCAGTATTTT. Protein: CAWSVTGADTQYF.

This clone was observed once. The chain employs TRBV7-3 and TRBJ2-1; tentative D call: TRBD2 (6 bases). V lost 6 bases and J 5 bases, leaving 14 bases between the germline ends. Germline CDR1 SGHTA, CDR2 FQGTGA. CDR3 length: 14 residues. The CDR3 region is CASSLGLSNNEQFF. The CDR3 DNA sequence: TGTGCCAGCAGTCTTGGACTAAGCAACAATGAGCAGTTCTTC.

CDR3 sequence: CASSEEQNTEAFF. The CDR3 DNA reads as TGTGCCAGCAGCGAGGAGCAGAACACTGAAGCTTTCTTT. The rearrangement links TRBV7-9 to TRBJ1-1, with unresolved D. The CDR3 has 13 amino acids. In germline, CDR1 is SEHNR, CDR2 FQNEAQ (reference sequence). Trimming stripped 5 bases from V and 1 base from J, with 8 bases between.

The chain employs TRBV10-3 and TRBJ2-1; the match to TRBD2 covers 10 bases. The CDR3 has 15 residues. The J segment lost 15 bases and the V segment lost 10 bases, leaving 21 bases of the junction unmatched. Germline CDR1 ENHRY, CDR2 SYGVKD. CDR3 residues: CATALFTAGGLTWFF. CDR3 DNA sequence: TGTGCCACCGCCCTTTTTACAGCGGGGGGGCTCACGTGGTTCTTC.

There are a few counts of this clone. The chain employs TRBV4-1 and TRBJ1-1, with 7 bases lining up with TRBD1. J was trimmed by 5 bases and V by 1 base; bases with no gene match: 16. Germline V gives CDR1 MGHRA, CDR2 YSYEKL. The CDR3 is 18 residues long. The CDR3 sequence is CASSQGPNLGQVRTEAFF. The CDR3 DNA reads TGCGCCAGCAGCCAAGGCCCCAACCTCGGACAGGTGAGGACTGAAGCTTTCTTT.

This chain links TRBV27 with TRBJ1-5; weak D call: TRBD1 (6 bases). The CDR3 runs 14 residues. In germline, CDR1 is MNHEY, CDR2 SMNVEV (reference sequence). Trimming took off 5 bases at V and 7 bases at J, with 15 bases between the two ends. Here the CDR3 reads CASSKDPTGQPQHF. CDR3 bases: TGTGCCAGCAGTAAGGACCCTACAGGGCAGCCCCAGCATTTT.

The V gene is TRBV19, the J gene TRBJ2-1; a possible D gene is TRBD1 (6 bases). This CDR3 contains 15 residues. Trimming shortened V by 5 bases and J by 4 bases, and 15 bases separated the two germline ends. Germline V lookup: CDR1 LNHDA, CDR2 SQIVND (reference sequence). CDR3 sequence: CASSPQGTAYNEQFF. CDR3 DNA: TGTGCCAGTAGTCCCCAGGGGACGGCATACAATGAGCAGTTCTTC.

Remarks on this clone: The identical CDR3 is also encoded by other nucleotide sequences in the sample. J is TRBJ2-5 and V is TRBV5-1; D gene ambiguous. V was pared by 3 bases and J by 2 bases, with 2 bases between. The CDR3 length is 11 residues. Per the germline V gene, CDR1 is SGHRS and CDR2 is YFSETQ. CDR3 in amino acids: CASSSQETQYF. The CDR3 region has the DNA TGCGCCAGCAGCTCTCAAGAGACCCAGTACTTC.

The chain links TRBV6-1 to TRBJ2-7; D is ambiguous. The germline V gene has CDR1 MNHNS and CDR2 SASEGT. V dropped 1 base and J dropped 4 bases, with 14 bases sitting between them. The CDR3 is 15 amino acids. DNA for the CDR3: TGTGCCAGCAGTGAAGGCAGGATCCTTTCGTACGAGCAGTACTTC. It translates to CASSEGRILSYEQYF.

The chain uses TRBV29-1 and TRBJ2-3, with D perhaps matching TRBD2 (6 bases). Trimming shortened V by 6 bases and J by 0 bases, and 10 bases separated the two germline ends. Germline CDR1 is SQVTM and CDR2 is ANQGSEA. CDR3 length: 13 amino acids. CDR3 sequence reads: CSVAGTSTDTQYF. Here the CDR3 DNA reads TGCAGCGTGGCCGGGACTAGCACAGATACGCAGTATTTT.

The DNA of the CDR3 is TGTGCCAGCAGCTTAATTCCGGCCTACGAGCAGTACTTC. Protein: CASSLIPAYEQYF. The V gene is TRBV7-8, the J gene TRBJ2-7; D is uncertain. Per the germline V gene, CDR1 is SGHVS and CDR2 is FQNEAQ. The CDR3 length is 13 residues. Trimming stripped 2 bases from V and 2 bases from J, with 7 bases between. The variable domain in full, with the rest retrieved from reference TRBV7-8 and TRBJ2-7, is GAGVSQSPRYKVAKRGQDVALRCDPISGHVSLFWYQQALGQGPEFLTYFQNEAQLDKSGLPSDRFFAERPEGSVSTLKIQRTQQEDSAVYLCASSLIPAYEQYFGPGTRLTVT.

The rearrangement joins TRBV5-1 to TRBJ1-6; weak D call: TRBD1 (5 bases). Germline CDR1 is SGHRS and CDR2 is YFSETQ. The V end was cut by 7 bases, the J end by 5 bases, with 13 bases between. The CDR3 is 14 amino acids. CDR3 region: CASASGQHNSPLHF. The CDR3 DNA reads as TGCGCCAGCGCCTCCGGACAACATAATTCACCCCTCCACTTT.

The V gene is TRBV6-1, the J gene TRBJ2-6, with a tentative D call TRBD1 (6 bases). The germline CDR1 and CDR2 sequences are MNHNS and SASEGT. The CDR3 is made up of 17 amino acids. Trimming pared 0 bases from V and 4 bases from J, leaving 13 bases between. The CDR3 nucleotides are TGTGCCAGCAGTGAAGCGCGATGGGGGCGAGGGGCCAACGTCCTGACTTTC. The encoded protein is CASSEARWGRGANVLTF.